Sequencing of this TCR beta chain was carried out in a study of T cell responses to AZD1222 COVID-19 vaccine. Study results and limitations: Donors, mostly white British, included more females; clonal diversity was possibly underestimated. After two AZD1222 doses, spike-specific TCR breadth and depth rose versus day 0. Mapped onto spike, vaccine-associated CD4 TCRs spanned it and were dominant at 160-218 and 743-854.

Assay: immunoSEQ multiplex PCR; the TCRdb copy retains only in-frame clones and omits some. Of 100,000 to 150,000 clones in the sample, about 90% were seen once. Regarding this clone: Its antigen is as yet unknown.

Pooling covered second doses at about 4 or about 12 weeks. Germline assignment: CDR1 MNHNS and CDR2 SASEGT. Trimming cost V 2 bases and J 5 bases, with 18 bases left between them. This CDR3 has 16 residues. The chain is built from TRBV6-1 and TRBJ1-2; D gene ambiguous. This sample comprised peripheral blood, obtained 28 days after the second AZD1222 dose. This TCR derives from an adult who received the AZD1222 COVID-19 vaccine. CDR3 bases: TGTGCCAGCAGTGAACAGGAGATTATGGCGTTTTATGGCTACACCTTC. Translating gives CASSEQEIMAFYGYTF.